Listed below are T cell receptor beta chains from one sample, sequenced in a study of control samples from healthy donors and cancer patients. Data came from immunoSEQ multiplex PCR; TCRdb stores just in-frame clones and leaves some out. The data hold about 250,000 clones, with roughly four fifths observed a single time. Sequenced sample: PBMCs. These receptors all stem from a woman aged 55 to 70 with lung cancer. Each CDR3 is given with its conserved first and last residue. The D gene is left open where the match is weak. Some rows mark clone size as missing; the rest say once, few, many or name a class of expanded clone.

clone size | D gene | J gene | V gene | CDR3 DNA | CDR3 protein
- | - | TRBJ2-6 | TRBV27 | TGTGCCAGCAGTTTAACTGGGGCCAACGTCCTGACTTTC | CASSLTGANVLTF
- | - | TRBJ2-3 | TRBV11-3 | TGTGCCAGCAGCGTCGGCGAACCCGGCACAGATACGCAGTATTTT | CASSVGEPGTDTQYF
- | TRBD1 | TRBJ1-4 | TRBV27 | TGTGCCAGCAGTCCCATCCGGGACAGCAATGAAAAACTGTTTTTT | CASSPIRDSNEKLFF
- | - | TRBJ1-5 | TRBV7-9 | TGTGCCAGCAGCTTAGGCGGCCTTAATCAGCCCCAGCATTTT | CASSLGGLNQPQHF
few | TRBD2 | TRBJ2-3 | TRBV15 | TGTGCCACCAGCAGGGGACTAGCCGTCGGCACAGATACGCAGTATTTT | CATSRGLAVGTDTQYF
- | - | TRBJ2-3 | TRBV9 | TGTGCCAGCAGCCCTCAGGATGGAGATACGCAGTATTTT | CASSPQDGDTQYF
- | - | TRBJ1-5 | TRBV11-2 | TGTGCCAGCAGCTTAGCAGGATATTATCAGCCCCAGCATTTT | CASSLAGYYQPQHF
once | - | TRBJ1-2 | TRBV10-3 | TGTGCCATCAGTGTATCCAGGAGTGATGGCTACACCTTC | CAISVSRSDGYTF
- | - | TRBJ2-3 | TRBV14 | TGTGCCAGCAGCCTCACAGATACGCAGTATTTT | CASSLTDTQYF
once | - | TRBJ2-7 | TRBV5-4 | TGTGCCAGCAGCCCCAAACCAGGTGCAGGGCGCCCCTACGAGCAGTACTTC | CASSPKPGAGRPYEQYF
- | TRBD2 | TRBJ2-5 | TRBV2 | TGTGCCAGCAGTTCCACAGCGGGGGGGGGAGAGACCCAGTACTTC | CASSSTAGGGETQYF
- | - | TRBJ1-2 | TRBV19 | TGTGCCAGTAGCCCCGTAGGAGGATTTATCTATGGCTACACCTTC | CASSPVGGFIYGYTF
- | - | TRBJ2-3 | TRBV7-2 | TGTGCCAGCAGCGAAGGACGCGTTAGCTCCTCCGTTTCAGATACGCAGTATTTT | CASSEGRVSSSVSDTQYF
- | - | TRBJ1-1 | TRBV3-1/TRBV3-2 | TGTGCCAGCAGGGGGGGGCAGGGAGCTTTCTTT | CASRGGQGAFF
- | TRBD2 | TRBJ2-7 | TRBV28 | TGTGCCAGCAGTTTTGCGGGCCTGACTAGCGGGGGGGCCTACGAGCAGTACTTC | CASSFAGLTSGGAYEQYF
- | - | TRBJ1-2 | TRBV28 | TGTGCCAGCAGTTTTCCGACAGGAGGGAAAGGCTACACCTTC | CASSFPTGGKGYTF
- | - | TRBJ2-7 | TRBV21-1 | TGTGCCACATCCCTAATAGAGCAGTACTTC | CATSLIEQYF
- | TRBD1 | TRBJ1-1 | TRBV4-1 | TGCGCCAGCAACCGGGACAGGGGGCGTGGTACTGAAGCTTTCTTT | CASNRDRGRGTEAFF
- | - | TRBJ1-1 | TRBV30 | TGTGCCGGAGGGAACACTGAAGCTTTCTTT | CAGGNTEAFF
- | TRBD1 | TRBJ2-5 | TRBV28 | TGTGCCAGCGGAGGGACAGGGTGGGAGACCCAGTACTTC | CASGGTGWETQYF
- | - | TRBJ2-1 | TRBV19 | TGTGCCAGTAGTATATACAATGAGCAGTTCTTC | CASSIYNEQFF
- | TRBD1 | TRBJ1-2 | TRBV19 | TGTGCCAGTAGTACCGTGGGCCGGGACAGGGAAAACTATGGCTACACCTTC | CASSTVGRDRENYGYTF
- | - | TRBJ2-4 | TRBV11-3 | TGTGCCAGCAGCTTAGACCGGAAGGAGATACTAGCCAAAAACATTCAGTACTTC | CASSLDRKEILAKNIQYF
- | - | TRBJ2-2 | TRBV19 | TGTGCCAGTAGTATCAAAGGCGACACCGGGGAGCTGTTTTTT | CASSIKGDTGELFF
- | - | TRBJ2-2 | TRBV28 | TGTGCCAGCAGTTCCCCGGGACTTTCCACCGGGGAGCTGTTTTTT | CASSSPGLSTGELFF
- | - | TRBJ2-2 | TRBV24-1 | TGTGCCACCAGTGACCCGCCCACCGGGGAGCTGTTTTTT | CATSDPPTGELFF
- | - | TRBJ1-2 | TRBV28 | TGTGCCACAGCACAGGGAGGGTATGGCTACACCTTC | CATAQGGYGYTF
- | - | TRBJ1-5 | TRBV28 | TGTGCCAGCAGGGTCGGAGGTCAGCCCCAGCATTTT | CASRVGGQPQHF
few | - | TRBJ2-3 | TRBV5-1 | TGCGCCAGCAGCTTGGGCGATGGGGGGAGCACAGATACGCAGTATTTT | CASSLGDGGSTDTQYF
- | TRBD1 | TRBJ2-7 | TRBV27 | TGTGCCAGCAGTTCCACCACGCCCAGACAGGGGAAAGTCTACGAGCAGTACTTC | CASSSTTPRQGKVYEQYF
- | - | TRBJ1-1 | TRBV28 | TGTGCCAGCAGTTTAATATTAGGGGGCACTGAAGCTTTCTTT | CASSLILGGTEAFF
- | - | TRBJ1-4 | TRBV6-5 | TGTGCCAGCATGAGGGCGAAGGAAGAAAAACTGTTTTTT | CASMRAKEEKLFF
- | - | TRBJ2-7 | TRBV6-6 | TGTGCCAGCAGTTACTCAGGGGTTTACGAGCAGTACTTC | CASSYSGVYEQYF
- | - | TRBJ2-7 | TRBV5-5 | TGTGCCAGCAGCTCCGGGACGGAACCCTACGAGCAGTACTTC | CASSSGTEPYEQYF
- | - | TRBJ2-7 | TRBV11-2 | TGTGCCAGCAGCCCGGACAGATTCTCCTACGAGCAGTACTTC | CASSPDRFSYEQYF
- | TRBD1 | TRBJ1-2 | TRBV27 | TGTGCCAGCAGTTTCACCTCCGGGACAGGCTTTTATGGCTACACCTTC | CASSFTSGTGFYGYTF
- | - | TRBJ2-5 | TRBV7-9 | TGTGCCAGCAGCTTAGAGGGAGCTTGGGGCCGGGAGACCCAGTACTTC | CASSLEGAWGRETQYF
- | TRBD1 | TRBJ1-5 | TRBV19 | TGTGCCAGTAGTATCGAGGGGACAGGGGGCGATCAGCCCCAGCATTTT | CASSIEGTGGDQPQHF
- | - | TRBJ1-1 | TRBV2 | TGTGCCAGCAGCGCATACAGGGTCCGCGACACTGAAGCTTTCTTT | CASSAYRVRDTEAFF
- | - | TRBJ2-1 | TRBV19 | TGTGCCAGTAGCACTAGCTCTAACTCCTACAATGAGCAGTTCTTC | CASSTSSNSYNEQFF
- | - | TRBJ2-4 | TRBV11-3 | TGTGCCAGCAGCTTAGGTTCGTGGGGATTTCAGTACTTC | CASSLGSWGFQYF
few | - | TRBJ1-5 | TRBV6-5 | TGTGCCAGCAGTTATCAAGGGGAACAGCCCCAGCATTTT | CASSYQGEQPQHF
once | - | TRBJ1-4 | TRBV27 | TGTGCCAGCAGTTTAAGGCTGGGGTTAGGGGAAAAACTGTTTTTT | CASSLRLGLGEKLFF
- | - | TRBJ1-2 | TRBV7-2 | TGTGCCAGCAGCTTATCGGTCCCGACCAATGGCTACACCTTC | CASSLSVPTNGYTF
- | TRBD1 | TRBJ2-2 | TRBV15 | TGTGCCACCAGCGCGGACAGGGTGAACACCGGGGAGCTGTTTTTT | CATSADRVNTGELFF